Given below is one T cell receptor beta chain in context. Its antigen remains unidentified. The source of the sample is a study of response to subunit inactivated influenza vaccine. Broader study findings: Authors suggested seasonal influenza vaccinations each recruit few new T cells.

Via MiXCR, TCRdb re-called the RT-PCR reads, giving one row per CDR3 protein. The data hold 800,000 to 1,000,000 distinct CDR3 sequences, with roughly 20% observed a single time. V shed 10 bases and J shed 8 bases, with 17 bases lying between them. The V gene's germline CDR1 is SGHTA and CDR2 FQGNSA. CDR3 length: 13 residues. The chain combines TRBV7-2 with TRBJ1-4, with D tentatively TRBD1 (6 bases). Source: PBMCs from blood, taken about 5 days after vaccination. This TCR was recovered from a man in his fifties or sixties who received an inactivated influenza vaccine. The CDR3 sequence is CATYRVAGEKLFF. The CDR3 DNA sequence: TGTGCCACTTACAGGGTTGCGGGAGAAAAACTGTTTTTT.